Following are 19 T cell receptor beta chains from one sample sequenced in a study of T-cell reconstitution after alpha-beta-depleted transplantation in children. Molecular barcoding with unique molecular identifiers was used for the TCRbeta library. TCRdb ran MiXCR on the PCR reads and lists one entry per CDR3 protein. The table has some 500,000 distinct CDR3 sequences, around 20% seen once. The sample was PBMCs from the stem cell graft donor, taken from the stem cell graft. Receptors originate from a human donor who donated a stem cell graft to a child with acute lymphoblastic leukemia.

This clonotype came up a few times. The rearrangement uses TRBV14 and TRBJ2-5; D is undetermined. With 5 bases removed from V and 9 bases from J, the gap between germline ends came to 16 bases. CDR3 size: 13 residues. Germline V gene data show CDR1 as SGHDN and CDR2 as FVKESK. The CDR3 DNA follows: TGTGCCAGCAGCACACAAAGCCTCGTCCCCCAGTACTTC. This sequence encodes CASSTQSLVPQYF.

This clonotype appeared a few times. The chain combines TRBV12-3 or TRBV12-4 with TRBJ2-7, with 9 nucleotides matching TRBD2. The length of the CDR3 is 15 residues. The trim removed 5 bases at V and 3 bases at J, leaving 8 bases unmatched. CDR3 amino acids: CASSDPSGTDYEQYF. CDR3 DNA sequence: TGTGCCAGCAGTGATCCTAGCGGGACGGACTACGAGCAGTACTTC.

J is TRBJ1-2 and V is TRBV30; D is unclear. In germline, CDR1 is GTSNPN, CDR2 SVGIG (reference sequence). This CDR3 region has 12 residues. With 3 bases removed from V and 8 bases from J, the gap between germline ends came to 13 bases. The CDR3 is CAWSASGNGYTF. The CDR3 region has the DNA TGTGCCTGGAGCGCGTCGGGTAACGGCTACACCTTC.

The chain uses TRBV19 and TRBJ2-1; either TRBD1 or TRBD2 may fit D (5 bases each). V was clipped by 10 bases and J by 6 bases, with 19 bases between them. The CDR3 totals 14 residues. Germline CDR1 and CDR2: LNHDA and SQIVND (reference sequence). CDR3 sequence: CATRSGTVLNEQFF. The CDR3 DNA reads TGTGCCACCAGAAGTGGGACCGTCCTCAATGAGCAGTTCTTC.

The sample holds a few counts of this clonotype. A junction boundary mismatches the germline segment, possibly from a read error. The J gene is TRBJ2-1, the V gene TRBV12-3 or TRBV12-4; 9 bases fit TRBD2. The length of the CDR3 is 13 residues. Written as DNA, the CDR3 is TGTGCCAGCAGATTAGCGGGAGCCAATGAGCAGTTCTTC. This gives the protein CASRLAGANEQFF.

In the case of this clonotype: One end of the junction varies from germline; a read error may be responsible. The chain recombines TRBV20-1 with TRBJ1-4; D is undetermined. This CDR3 is 13 amino acids long. CDR1 DFQATT and CDR2 SNEGSKA come from the germline V gene (reference sequence). CDR3 amino acids: CSARESTNEKLYF. The CDR3 nucleotides read TGCAGTGCTAGGGAATCAACTAATGAAAAACTGTATTTT.

This chain uses TRBV10-1 with TRBJ2-7, with D perhaps TRBD1 or TRBD2 (5 bases each). Trimming cost V 3 bases and J 1 base, with 13 bases left between them. Germline CDR1 is WNHNN and CDR2 is SYGVQD (reference sequence). The CDR3 runs 15 residues. Written as DNA, the CDR3 is TGCGCCAGCAGTGACAGTAGGGACGGATCCTACGAGCAGTACTTC. Translated: CASSDSRDGSYEQYF.

This clonotype was recorded a few times. The chain couples TRBV4-1 to TRBJ2-4; 8 bases match TRBD2. Unmatched junction bases numbered 2, after V lost 4 bases and J lost 0 bases. The CDR3 has 15 residues. CDR1 is MGHRA and CDR2 is YSYEKL in the germline V gene. Here the CDR3 DNA reads TGCGCCAGCAGCCCTAGCGGGCTAGCCAAAAACATTCAGTACTTC. The encoded protein is CASSPSGLAKNIQYF.

This clonotype was seen more than once but under ten times. CDR3 nucleotide sequence: TGTGCCAGCAGAAAACGGGGAAAGCAGTACTTC. As protein: CASRKRGKQYF. The rearrangement uses TRBV6-5 and TRBJ2-7; possible D gene TRBD2, 5 bases. The CDR3 covers 11 residues. Germline CDR1 is MNHEY and CDR2 is SVGAGI. Trimming removed 6 bases at V and 8 bases at J, with 11 bases between.

Ten or more counts support this clonotype. The CDR3 region is CASSLDLTGSTEAFF. The CDR3 bases are TGCGCCAGCAGCTTAGATTTAACAGGTAGTACTGAAGCTTTCTTT. The chain combines TRBV5-1 with TRBJ1-1; perhaps TRBD1 as D (5 bases). Deletions cut 2 bases from V and 5 bases from J, with 16 bases between. Germline V gene data show CDR1 as SGHRS and CDR2 as YFSETQ. The CDR3 totals 15 residues.

This clonotype occurred once. The chain uses TRBV5-1 and TRBJ2-3; 7 bases line up with TRBD2. The CDR3 is made up of 15 amino acids. V lost 0 bases, J lost 4 bases, and 5 bases stayed unmatched. From germline, CDR1 is SGHRS and CDR2 YFSETQ. The CDR3 loop reads CASSLAGGSPDTQYF. The DNA for the CDR3 is TGCGCCAGCAGCTTGGCCGGGGGGTCCCCAGATACGCAGTATTTT. Based on the CDR3 plus reference TRBV5-1 and TRBJ2-3, the full variable domain is KAGVTQTPRYLIKTRGQQVTLSCSPISGHRSVSWYQQTPGQGLQFLFEYFSETQRNKGNFPGRFSGRQFSNSRSEMNVSTLELGDSALYLCASSLAGGSPDTQYFGPGTRLTVL.

This clonotype has only a few counts. This chain links TRBV5-1 with TRBJ2-1, with 13 nucleotides matching TRBD2. The CDR3 covers 18 residues. V was pared by 0 bases and J by 2 bases, with 5 bases of the junction left unmatched. Germline CDR1 and CDR2: SGHRS and YFSETQ. This chain's CDR3 is CASSLVRLAGGPYNEQFF. The CDR3 DNA reads TGCGCCAGCAGCTTGGTCAGACTAGCGGGAGGCCCCTACAATGAGCAGTTCTTC.

This clonotype occurred a few times. The V call is TRBV27, the J call TRBJ2-7; D is unresolved. Germline V gene data show CDR1 as MNHEY and CDR2 as SMNVEV (reference sequence). The V and J ends lost 2 bases and 5 bases respectively, with 13 bases between them. This CDR3 comprises 14 residues. The CDR3 DNA reads as TGTGCCAGCAGTTTAGTGGTTGCCACCGACGAGCAGTACTTC. The encoded protein is CASSLVVATDEQYF.

This clonotype was counted only a few times. The chain carries TRBV19 and TRBJ2-7, with a possible D match to TRBD1 (5 bases). Germline lookup yields CDR1 LNHDA and CDR2 SQIVND (reference sequence). CDR3 length: 13 amino acids. Trimming cost V 5 bases and J 6 bases, with 14 bases left between them. CDR3 DNA sequence: TGTGCCAGTAGTGCCAGGGCATCCGGCGAGCAGTACTTC. It yields the protein CASSARASGEQYF.

The rearrangement joins TRBV7-6 to TRBJ2-3; 10 bases agree with TRBD2. The trim removed 1 base at V and 1 base at J, leaving 17 bases unmatched. CDR1 is SGHVS, CDR2 FNYEAQ, per germline. The CDR3 is 21 amino acids. This CDR3 reads CASSLDQLRDRLAGGTDTQYF. The DNA for the CDR3 is TGTGCCAGCAGCTTAGATCAACTTCGGGACAGGCTAGCGGGAGGCACAGATACGCAGTATTTT.

V usage is TRBV27 and J usage is TRBJ2-7; 8 nucleotides align to TRBD1. This CDR3 is 14 amino acids long. Looked up from germline, CDR1 is MNHEY and CDR2 is SMNVEV (reference sequence). V dropped 5 bases and J dropped 3; count of bases not matched to a gene: 6. For the CDR3, the DNA is TGTGCCAGCAGTCTAAGGACAGGGATCTACGAGCAGTACTTC. This codes for CASSLRTGIYEQYF.

This clonotype showed up just a few times. This chain links TRBV7-2 with TRBJ2-1; D is uncertain. From germline, CDR1 is SGHTA and CDR2 FQGNSA. The CDR3 is 16 amino acids. The V end lost 1 base, the J end lost 6 bases, and 16 bases lay between the germline ends. CDR3 DNA: TGTGCCAGCAGCTTAGGGGTCCCCCCCCGAAGCAATGAGCAGTTCTTC. Translated: CASSLGVPPRSNEQFF.

The chain has TRBV29-1 and TRBJ2-1; 10 nucleotides match TRBD1. After removal of 7 bases from V and 1 base from J, the junction contained 4 bases not matched to a gene. CDR3 size: 14 residues. CDR1 and CDR2 from the germline V gene are SQVTM and ANQGSEA. This CDR3 is CSGRDRGSYNEQFF. The CDR3 coding sequence is TGCAGCGGCCGGGACAGGGGATCCTACAATGAGCAGTTCTTC.

The V call is TRBV6-1, the J call TRBJ1-2; no clear D. Germline V gives CDR1 MNHNS, CDR2 SASEGT. This CDR3 has 13 residues. V lost 2 bases to trimming and J lost 3 bases, with 7 bases between them. DNA for the CDR3: TGTGCCAGCAGTGAAAACATGCACTATGGCTACACCTTC. Translating gives CASSENMHYGYTF.